This T cell receptor (beta chain) was sequenced during a study of shared clonotypes between healthy human individuals. Overall study: Three CD4 naive, three CD4 memory, two CD8 naive and one CD8 memory plate were used per donor.

The length of the CDR3 is 16 residues. V lost 5 bases to trimming and J lost 2 bases, with 16 bases between them. From germline, CDR1 is MNHEY and CDR2 SMNVEV (reference sequence). TCRdb keeps only in-frame clones here, not all; method: immunoSEQ multiplex PCR. The sample carries about 2.5 million clones, 80% to 95% recorded once. The gene calls are TRBV27 and TRBJ1-5; D call uncertain. This clonotype was obtained from a man aged 18 to 30 in good health. Some clones in this sample may be carry-over from other donors' samples. The sample comprised naive CD4+ T cells from PBMCs. As for subset: CD45RA+ positively selected. The CDR3 DNA follows: TGTGCCAGCAGTCTCGGACCCAGAAGTGGCAATCAGCCCCAGCATTTT. This encodes CASSLGPRSGNQPQHF.